This T cell receptor beta chain was sequenced during a study of T cells in localized non-small cell lung cancer. Method: immunoSEQ multiplex PCR; TCRdb's copy keeps in-frame clones and lacks some. This sample carries 45,000 to 65,000 clones, around 90% of them seen once, and the ten largest clones take approximately 22%. Findings of the study overall: Greater blood T cell density accompanied longer overall survival. A median about 50 of the top 100 tumor clones appeared in adjacent lung. Heterogeneity remains possible, as sequencing covered one tumor region only. Measurement of T cell clonality placed uninvolved adjacent lung highest, above the level in tumor.

The CDR3 length is 13 residues. Germline loops: CDR1 SNHLY, CDR2 FYNNEI. V was trimmed by 4 bases and J by 4 bases, leaving 10 bases between them. Note on this clone: Its target is not known.

This sequence originates from a man aged 40 to 75 with stage I squamous cell lung carcinoma. The V gene is TRBV2, the J gene TRBJ1-2; D gene uncertain. Sequences were derived from peripheral blood, sampled before any cancer treatment. The CDR3 spells CASSVGGFYGYTF. The CDR3 DNA sequence: TGTGCCAGCAGTGTTGGCGGATTCTATGGCTACACCTTC.